The subject of this entry is one T cell receptor (beta chain). The antigen is undetermined. The PCR employed 60 Vbeta primers together with 13 Jbeta primers. In the study's own analysis: Later, an analysis found roughly 80 million unique TCR beta chains, and roughly 9.9 million of these were shared. Assay: immunoSEQ multiplex PCR; the TCRdb copy retains only in-frame clones and omits some. The V and J calls and clone size are taken from that table; D and trimming were inferred from the DNA. The sample has about 160,000 clones, over 70% seen once. This record comes from a study of cytomegalovirus exposure and HLA in healthy donors. Study outcomes and limitations: Looking again later, the authors saw that most CMV-associated TCR beta chains seemed HLA-restricted. In vitro data verified three CMV-associated chains as specific for CMV antigens.

Trimming took 5 bases from V and 2 from J; bases not matched to a gene: 5. Germline CDR1 and CDR2: SGHTA and FQGNSA. The CDR3 length is 15 residues. Sequencing used PBMCs. The clonotype comes from a man aged 18 to 29 in good health and CMV-seropositive. This chain connects TRBV7-2 to TRBJ1-2; 10 bases map to TRBD1. The CDR3: CASSIQTGGNYGYTF. The CDR3 DNA is TGTGCCAGCAGCATCCAGACAGGGGGCAACTATGGCTACACCTTC. The full variable domain, its missing parts supplied by reference TRBV7-2 and TRBJ1-2, is GAGVSQSPSNKVTEKGKDVELRCDPISGHTALYWYRQSLGQGLEFLIYFQGNSAPDKSGLPSDRFSAERTGGSVSTLTIQRTQQEDSAVYLCASSIQTGGNYGYTFGSGTRLTVV.